Following are 11 T cell receptor beta chains from one sample sequenced in a study of blood T cell repertoires in COVID-19. Sequencing used immunoSEQ multiplex PCR; TCRdb keeps in-frame clones, though not all of them. The sample records about 200,000 clones, about 84% being singletons. The sequencing input was peripheral blood. These receptor sequences come from a woman older than 75 with acute or convalescent COVID-19.

The chain combines TRBV7-3 with TRBJ2-1; D unresolved. Trimming shortened V by 0 bases and J by 0 bases, and 9 bases separated the two germline ends. The germline V gene encodes CDR1 SGHTA and CDR2 FQGTGA. This CDR3 has 16 amino acids. Here the CDR3 DNA reads TGTGCCAGCAGCTTAACAGCCCTAGGCTCCTACAATGAGCAGTTCTTC. Residues: CASSLTALGSYNEQFF.

The V gene is TRBV5-4, the J gene TRBJ2-7; 10 nucleotides line up with TRBD2. The germline CDR1 and CDR2 sequences are SGHNT and YYREEE (reference sequence). The CDR3 sequence is 15 residues long. Unmatched junction bases numbered 5, after V lost 0 bases and J lost 5 bases. CDR3 region: CASSLGTSGGNEQYF. In nucleotides, the CDR3 is TGTGCCAGCAGCTTGGGGACTAGCGGAGGGAACGAGCAGTACTTC.

The CDR3 sequence is CASSVGAAQETQYF. CDR3 in DNA: TGTGCCAGCAGCGTAGGGGCAGCCCAAGAGACCCAGTACTTC. This rearrangement joins TRBV9 to TRBJ2-5, with no clear D. From germline, CDR1 is SGDLS and CDR2 YYNGEE. V was pared by 0 bases and J by 1 base, with 7 bases between. The CDR3 consists of 14 residues.

This clone occurred a few times. The V and J genes are TRBV11-1 and TRBJ1-6; the match to TRBD1 covers 7 bases. The ends lost 3 bases at V and 7 bases at J; junction bases unmatched: 9. This CDR3 region has 16 residues. Germline lookup yields CDR1 SGHAT and CDR2 FQDESV (reference sequence). The CDR3 coding sequence is TGTGCCAGCAGCTTCTCAGGGGACAGTCGAAATTCACCCCTCCACTTT. The encoded protein is CASSFSGDSRNSPLHF.

J is TRBJ2-5 and V is TRBV19, with a tentative D call TRBD2 (6 bases). The V and J ends lost 10 bases and 2 bases respectively, with 17 bases between them. Germline loops: CDR1 LNHDA, CDR2 SQIVND (reference sequence). The CDR3 is 14 amino acids. DNA of the CDR3: TGTGCCACCAGAGGGACTTTCGGGCAAGAGACCCAGTACTTC. Translated, it gives CATRGTFGQETQYF.

The chain carries TRBV5-6 and TRBJ1-5, with 10 nucleotides matching TRBD1. The CDR3 totals 17 residues. With V trimmed by 4 bases and J by 5 bases, 12 bases remained unmatched. In germline, CDR1 is SGHDT, CDR2 YYEEEE. The CDR3 loop reads CASSRKPGQGIYQPQHF. The CDR3 coding sequence is TGTGCCAGCAGCCGAAAACCGGGACAGGGGATCTATCAGCCCCAGCATTTT.

Many counts were recorded for this clone. The chain employs TRBV4-1 and TRBJ2-5; D possibly corresponds to TRBD1 (5 bases). The germline gives CDR1 MGHRA, CDR2 YSYEKL. This CDR3 is built from 16 residues. V gave up 2 bases and J gave up 10 bases, with 23 bases separating them. CDR3 residues: CASSQSMVRGPAIQYF. CDR3 nucleotide sequence: TGCGCCAGCAGCCAATCAATGGTTAGGGGCCCTGCGATCCAGTACTTC.

The chain combines TRBV18 with TRBJ2-1, with 7 nucleotides matching TRBD1. The CDR3 runs to 16 residues. Trimming cost V 6 bases and J 0 bases; bases outside gene matches: 8. Germline CDR1 and CDR2: KGHSH and LQKENI. The CDR3, as DNA: TGTGCCAGCTCCCTCGACAGGGCAAGCTCCTACAATGAGCAGTTCTTC. Translating gives CASSLDRASSYNEQFF. Complete variable domain (other parts from reference TRBV18 and TRBJ2-1): NAGVMQNPRHLVRRRGQEARLRCSPMKGHSHVYWYRQLPEEGLKFMVYLQKENIIDESGMPKERFSAEFPKEGPSILRIQQVVRGDSAAYFCASSLDRASSYNEQFFGPGTRLTVL.

The rearrangement joins TRBV30 to TRBJ1-6; D not certain. Trimming left V 1 base short and J 7 bases short, with 14 bases between. The CDR3 consists of 15 residues. CDR1 and CDR2 (germline): GTSNPN, SVGIG (reference sequence). CDR3 DNA: TGTGCCTGGAGTGGAGGCTCGGGGTACAATTCACCCCTCCACTTT. Its protein is CAWSGGSGYNSPLHF.

The chain combines TRBV5-1 with TRBJ1-6; 7 positions match TRBD1. From germline, CDR1 is SGHRS and CDR2 YFSETQ. V lost 0 bases to trimming and J lost 0 bases; unmatched junction nucleotides: 9. The CDR3 consists of 19 residues. The CDR3 DNA reads TGCGCCAGCAGCTTGGCCTTTCAGGCAGGGGGCTCCTATAATTCACCCCTCCACTTT. The encoded protein is CASSLAFQAGGSYNSPLHF.

The chain recombines TRBV5-1 with TRBJ2-1, with a possible D match to TRBD1 (6 bases). Germline V CDR1 and CDR2: SGHRS, YFSETQ. Trimming stripped 5 bases from V and 4 bases from J, with 16 bases between. The CDR3 has 15 amino acids. The CDR3 here is CASSVVNTGYNEQFF. CDR3 in DNA: TGCGCCAGCAGTGTGGTGAATACAGGGTACAATGAGCAGTTCTTC.